The following is a T cell receptor (beta chain) sequence with its context. This entry belongs to a study of control samples from healthy donors and cancer patients. This CDR3 is 13 amino acids long. Losses at the gene ends were 8 bases for V and 2 bases for J; bases not matched to a gene: 5. Germline CDR1 is ENHRY and CDR2 is SYGVKD. Sequenced by immunoSEQ multiplex PCR; TCRdb stores in-frame clones only, minus some. Here the sample spans 150,000 to 200,000 clones, approximately 94% being singletons. The source of this sequence is a woman aged 18 to 35 in good health. The V gene is TRBV10-3, the J gene TRBJ2-7, with 8 bases lining up with TRBD1. Sequencing was done on a sample of blood. In DNA form, the CDR3 reads TGTGCCATCGGACAGGGTCGGGCCTACGAGCAGTACTTC. This sequence encodes CAIGQGRAYEQYF.